The rows below give T cell receptor beta chains drawn from one sample of a study of cytomegalovirus exposure and HLA in healthy donors. The table came from immunoSEQ multiplex PCR; TCRdb's copy has only in-frame clones and leaves some out. Among some 150,000 clones listed, under 80% were seen once. Sequenced: PBMCs. The source of these receptors is a young man in good health and CMV-seronegative. Each CDR3 is given with its conserved first and last residue. A D gene is named only where the DNA matches it firmly. Expanded clones are given a class, and other clones once, few, many or no size at all.

d_gene	abundance	j_gene	v_gene	CDR3aa	CDR3nt
TRBD1	NA	TRBJ1-2	TRBV5-4	CASSHSRDRGLNYGYTF	TGTGCCAGCAGTCATAGCCGGGACAGGGGGCTCAACTATGGCTACACCTTC
TRBD1	NA	TRBJ2-7	TRBV2	CASRDRVLGEQYF	TGTGCCAGCAGGGACAGGGTTTTGGGCGAGCAGTACTTC
TRBD2	NA	TRBJ2-3	TRBV6-1	CASSEVMAGGNTQYF	TGTGCCAGCAGTGAAGTGATGGCGGGGGGTAATACGCAGTATTTT
NA	NA	TRBJ2-3	TRBV1	CTTLVLSGGGPPDTQYF	TGCACCACCCTAGTGCTGAGCGGGGGGGGCCCCCCAGATACGCAGTATTTT
NA	NA	TRBJ1-1	TRBV4-2	CASSQDLADTEAFF	TGTGCCAGCAGCCAAGATTTGGCAGACACTGAAGCTTTCTTT
NA	few	TRBJ2-5	TRBV5-6	CASSASGETQYF	TGTGCCAGCAGCGCTTCAGGGGAGACCCAGTACTTC
NA	once	TRBJ2-5	TRBV10-2	CASSEETGFQETQYF	TGCGCCAGCAGTGAAGAGACAGGCTTCCAAGAGACCCAGTACTTC
NA	NA	TRBJ1-5	TRBV5-3	CARSLIRAQGNQPQHF	TGTGCCAGAAGCTTAATCAGGGCTCAGGGCAATCAGCCCCAGCATTTT
TRBD1	NA	TRBJ2-7	TRBV4-1	CASSQSGTGGREQYF	TGCGCCAGCAGCCAGAGCGGGACAGGGGGCAGAGAGCAGTACTTC
NA	few	TRBJ2-7	TRBV29-1	CSVVGRGTSYEQYF	TGCAGCGTTGTTGGGAGGGGGACATCCTACGAGCAGTACTTC
NA	NA	TRBJ1-1	TRBV18	CASSPPSGTRAEAFF	TGTGCCAGCTCACCACCGTCGGGGACTAGGGCTGAAGCTTTCTTT
TRBD1	NA	TRBJ1-6	TRBV19	CASRPPGQGSSPLHF	TGTGCCAGTAGACCTCCGGGACAGGGGAGTTCACCCCTCCACTTT
NA	NA	TRBJ1-1	TRBV7-2	CASSSGEGMNTEAFF	TGTGCCAGCAGCTCCGGGGAGGGAATGAACACTGAAGCTTTCTTT
TRBD2	NA	TRBJ2-5	TRBV10-3	CAIGFLRGGPETQYF	TGTGCCATCGGGTTTTTGCGGGGGGGCCCGGAGACCCAGTACTTC
NA	NA	TRBJ1-2	TRBV29-1	CSVPQGSDYGYPF	TGCAGCGTACCACAGGGTTCCGACTATGGCTACCCCTTC
NA	NA	TRBJ1-1	TRBV5-3	CARSSSRGTEAFF	TGTGCCAGAAGCTCGTCCAGAGGGACTGAAGCTTTCTTT
NA	NA	TRBJ2-3	TRBV2	CASSLSREDTQYF	TGTGCCAGCAGCCTTAGTAGAGAAGATACGCAGTATTTT
NA	NA	TRBJ2-3	TRBV11-2	CASSQSYPSTDTQYF	TGTGCCAGCAGCCAAAGCTATCCTAGCACAGATACGCAGTATTTT
NA	NA	TRBJ2-3	TRBV7-8	CASSLLASGTDTQYF	TGTGCCAGCAGCTTGCTAGCGTCGGGCACAGATACGCAGTATTTT
NA	NA	TRBJ1-5	TRBV15	CATSRAGLGQPQHF	TGTGCCACCAGCAGAGCAGGGCTCGGTCAGCCCCAGCATTTT
NA	NA	TRBJ2-7	TRBV7-2	CASSLEGGANSYEQYF	TGTGCCAGCAGCTTAGAAGGCGGGGCGAACTCCTACGAGCAGTACTTC
TRBD1	NA	TRBJ2-1	TRBV6-1	CASSDGTGPYNEQFF	TGTGCCAGCAGTGACGGGACAGGGCCCTACAATGAGCAGTTCTTC
TRBD1	NA	TRBJ1-4	TRBV7-6	CASSLAVTGTEKLFF	TGTGCCAGCAGCTTAGCGGTGACAGGGACAGAAAAACTGTTTTTT